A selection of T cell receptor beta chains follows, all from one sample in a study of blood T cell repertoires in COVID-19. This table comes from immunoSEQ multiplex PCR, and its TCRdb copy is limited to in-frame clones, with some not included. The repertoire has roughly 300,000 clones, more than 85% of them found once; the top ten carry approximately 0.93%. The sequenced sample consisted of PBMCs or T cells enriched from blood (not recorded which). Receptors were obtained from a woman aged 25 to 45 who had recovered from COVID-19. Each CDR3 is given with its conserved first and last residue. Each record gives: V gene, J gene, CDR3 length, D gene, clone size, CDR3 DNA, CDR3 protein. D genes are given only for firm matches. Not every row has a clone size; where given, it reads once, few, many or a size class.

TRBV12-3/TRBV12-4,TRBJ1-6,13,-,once,TGTGCCAGCAGTCCGGGAGGCCGCGGACCCCTCCACTTT,CASSPGGRGPLHF
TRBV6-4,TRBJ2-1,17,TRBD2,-,TGTGCCAGCAGTGAGTCATCCGACGGGGGGGCCTACAATGAGCAGTTCTTC,CASSESSDGGAYNEQFF
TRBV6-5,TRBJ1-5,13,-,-,TGTGCCAGCAGTCCGCGGATCAATCAGCCCCAGCATTTT,CASSPRINQPQHF
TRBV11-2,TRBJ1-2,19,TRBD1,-,TGTGCCAGCAGCGATCCGGGACAGGAGAATCCCAGCTTCAACTATGGCTACACCTTC,CASSDPGQENPSFNYGYTF
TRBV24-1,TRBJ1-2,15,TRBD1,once,TGTGCCACCAGCTCCCCCGCCGGGACAGGGTTCGGCTACACCTTC,CATSSPAGTGFGYTF
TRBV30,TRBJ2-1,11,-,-,TGTGCCGGTAGCATGTACAATGAGCAGTTCTTC,CAGSMYNEQFF
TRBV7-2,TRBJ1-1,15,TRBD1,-,TGTGCCAGCAGCTTAGAGGGACAGGGTAGACCTGAAGCTTTCTTT,CASSLEGQGRPEAFF
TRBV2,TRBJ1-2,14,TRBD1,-,TGTGCCAGCGGCTCCGGGACAGTAATCTATGGCTACACCTTC,CASGSGTVIYGYTF
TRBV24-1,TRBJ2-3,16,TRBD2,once,TGTGCCACCAGTGCAGATGGGCGGGGGGGCCAATATACGCAGTATTTT,CATSADGRGGQYTQYF
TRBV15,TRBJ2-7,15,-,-,TGTGCCACCAGCAGAGCCCTGAGCGAAAACTACGAGCAGTACTTC,CATSRALSENYEQYF
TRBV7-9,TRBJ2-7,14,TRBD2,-,TGTGCCAGCAGCTCCCAACTAGCGGGCTACGAGCAGTACTTC,CASSSQLAGYEQYF
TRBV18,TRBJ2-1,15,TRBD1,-,TGTGCCAGCTCAACAGGGGCCGGAGCCTACAATGAGCAGTTCTTC,CASSTGAGAYNEQFF
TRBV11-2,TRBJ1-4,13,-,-,TGTGCCAGCAGCTTAGATCGGGAGAGCGTACTGTTTTTT,CASSLDRESVLFF
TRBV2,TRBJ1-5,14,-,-,TGTGCCAGCAGTGCGCAGGGAAACAATCAGCCCCAGCATTTT,CASSAQGNNQPQHF
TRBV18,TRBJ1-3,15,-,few,TGTGCCAGCTCACCGCAGGTTATATCTGGAAACACCATATATTTT,CASSPQVISGNTIYF
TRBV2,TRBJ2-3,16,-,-,TGTGCCAGCAGTGAGGACTTAGCGTGGGACACAGATACGCAGTATTTT,CASSEDLAWDTDTQYF
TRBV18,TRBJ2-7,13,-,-,TGTGCCAGCTCATATCAGGGCTCCTACGAGCAGTACTTC,CASSYQGSYEQYF
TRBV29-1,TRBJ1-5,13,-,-,TGCAGCGCAGCGACAGGAGATAATCAGCCCCAGCATTTT,CSAATGDNQPQHF
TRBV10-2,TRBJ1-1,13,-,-,TGCGCCAGCAGTGAGATGAGTTTCACTGAAGCTTTCTTT,CASSEMSFTEAFF
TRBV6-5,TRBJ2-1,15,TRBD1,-,TGTGCCAGCAGCCCGCGAGGGGGCCCGTGGGATGAGCAGTTCTTC,CASSPRGGPWDEQFF
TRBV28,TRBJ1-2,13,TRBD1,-,TGTGCCAGCGGACAGGGGCCGGCCTATGGCTACACCTTC,CASGQGPAYGYTF
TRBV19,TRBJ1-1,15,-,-,TGTGCCAGTAGTTCTCGTGGCGGCTTGAACACTGAAGCTTTCTTT,CASSSRGGLNTEAFF
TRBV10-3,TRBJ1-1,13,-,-,TGTGCCATCAGTGATACAGTGAACACTGAAGCTTTCTTT,CAISDTVNTEAFF
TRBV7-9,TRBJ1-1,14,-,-,TGTGCCAGCAGCCCGACAGGTCGGGTCACTGAAGCTTTCTTT,CASSPTGRVTEAFF
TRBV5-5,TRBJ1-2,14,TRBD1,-,TGTGCCAGCAGCCGTCAGGGGGCGGGTGATGGCTACACCTTC,CASSRQGAGDGYTF
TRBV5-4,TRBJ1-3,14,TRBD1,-,TGTGCCAGCAGCTTCCGGGACAGGGGATCCACCATATATTTT,CASSFRDRGSTIYF
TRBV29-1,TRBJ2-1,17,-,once,TGCAGCGTTGAAGATAAACTACTAAGGAGCTCCTACAATGAGCAGTTCTTC,CSVEDKLLRSSYNEQFF
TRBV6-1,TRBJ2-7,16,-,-,TGTGCCAGCAGTGAAATAAACACCTCGTCCCTTTACGAGCAGTACTTC,CASSEINTSSLYEQYF
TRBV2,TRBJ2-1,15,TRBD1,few,TGTGCCAGCAGTGAAGGAGGGACAGGGAACAATGAGCAGTTCTTC,CASSEGGTGNNEQFF
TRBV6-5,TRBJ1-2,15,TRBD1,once,TGTGCCACCAGCAGTCATCGCAGGGGGCGTCGTGGCTACACCTTC,CATSSHRRGRRGYTF
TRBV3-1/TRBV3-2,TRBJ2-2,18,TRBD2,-,TGTGCCAGCAGCCAGTTGGGGACTAGCGGGGGAGGCACCGGGGAGCTGTTTTTT,CASSQLGTSGGGTGELFF
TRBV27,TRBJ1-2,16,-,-,TGTGCCAGCAGGCCCCTGGGGGGGCAAAAACTATTTGGCTACACCTTC,CASRPLGGQKLFGYTF
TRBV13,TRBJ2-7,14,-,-,TGTGCCAGCAGGAAACAGGGTTTCCGGTACGAGCAGTACTTC,CASRKQGFRYEQYF
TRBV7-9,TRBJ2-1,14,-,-,TGTGCCAGCAGCCCCCGTCAGGGTGCGGACGAGCAGTTCTTC,CASSPRQGADEQFF
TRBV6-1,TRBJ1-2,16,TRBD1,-,TGTGCCAGCAGTGAAGTGGGACAGGGGGCGGTCTATGGCTACACCTTC,CASSEVGQGAVYGYTF
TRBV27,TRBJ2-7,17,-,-,TGTGCCAGCGTAGGGACATCGACCGGTATCCATGGGGGAGAGCAGTACTTC,CASVGTSTGIHGGEQYF
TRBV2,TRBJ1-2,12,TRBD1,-,TGTGCCAGCCGACAGGGTTATTATGGCTACACCTTC,CASRQGYYGYTF
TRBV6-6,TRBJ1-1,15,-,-,TGTGCCAGCAGTTACCTACGGCCGAGCGGGACTGAAGCTTTCTTT,CASSYLRPSGTEAFF
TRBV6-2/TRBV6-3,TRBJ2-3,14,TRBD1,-,TGTGCCAGCAGTTACGACAGGGGCTCAGATACGCAGTATTTT,CASSYDRGSDTQYF
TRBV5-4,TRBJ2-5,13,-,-,TGTGCCAGCTCGGACAGCGACGTAGAGACCCAGTACTTC,CASSDSDVETQYF
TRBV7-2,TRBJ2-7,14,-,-,TGTGCCAGCAGCTTAGGGCGGGGTATCTACGAGCAGTACTTC,CASSLGRGIYEQYF